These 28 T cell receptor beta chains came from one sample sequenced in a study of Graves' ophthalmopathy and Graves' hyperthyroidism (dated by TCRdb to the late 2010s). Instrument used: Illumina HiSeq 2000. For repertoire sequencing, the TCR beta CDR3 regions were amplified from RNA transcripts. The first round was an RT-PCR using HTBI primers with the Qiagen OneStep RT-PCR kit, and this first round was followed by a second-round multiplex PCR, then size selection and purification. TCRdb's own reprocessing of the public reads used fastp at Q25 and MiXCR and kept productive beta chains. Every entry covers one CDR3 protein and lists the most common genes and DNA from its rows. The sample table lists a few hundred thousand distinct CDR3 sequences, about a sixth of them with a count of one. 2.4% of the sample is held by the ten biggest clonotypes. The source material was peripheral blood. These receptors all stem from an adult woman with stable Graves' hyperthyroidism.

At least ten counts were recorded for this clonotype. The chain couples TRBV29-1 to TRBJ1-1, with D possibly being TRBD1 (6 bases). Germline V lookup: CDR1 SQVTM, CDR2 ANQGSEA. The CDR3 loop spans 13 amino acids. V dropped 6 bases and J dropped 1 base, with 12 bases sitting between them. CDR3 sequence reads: CSVGGGKNTEAFF. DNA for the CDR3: TGCAGCGTGGGAGGGGGAAAGAACACTGAAGCTTTCTTT.

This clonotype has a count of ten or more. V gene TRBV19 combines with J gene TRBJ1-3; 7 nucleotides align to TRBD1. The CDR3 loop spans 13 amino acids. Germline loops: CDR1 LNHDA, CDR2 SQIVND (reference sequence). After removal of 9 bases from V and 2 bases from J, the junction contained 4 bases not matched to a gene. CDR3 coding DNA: TGTGCCAGCACCGGGACAGCTGGAAACACCATATATTTT. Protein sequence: CASTGTAGNTIYF.

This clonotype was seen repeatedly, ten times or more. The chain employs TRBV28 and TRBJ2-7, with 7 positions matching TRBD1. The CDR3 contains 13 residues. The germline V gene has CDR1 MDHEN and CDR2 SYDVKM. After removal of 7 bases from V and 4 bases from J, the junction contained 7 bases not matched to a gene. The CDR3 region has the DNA TGTGCCAGCAAAGACAGGGCGGATTACGAGCAGTACTTC. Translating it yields CASKDRADYEQYF.

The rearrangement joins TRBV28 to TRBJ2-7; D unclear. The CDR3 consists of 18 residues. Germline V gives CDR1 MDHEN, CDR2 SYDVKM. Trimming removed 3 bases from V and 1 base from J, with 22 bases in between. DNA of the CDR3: TGTGCCAGCAGTTTCCAACCCGATTCTGACTTCGTTTCCTACGAGCAGTACTTC. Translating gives CASSFQPDSDFVSYEQYF.

Here the CDR3 DNA reads TGCGCCAGCAGCCCCAAGATCGGGGGGCTGGGAGGGAACTATGGCTACACCTTC. Its protein product is CASSPKIGGLGGNYGYTF. The rearrangement links TRBV4-1 to TRBJ1-2; D perhaps matches TRBD1 (6 bases). From germline, CDR1 is MGHRA and CDR2 YSYEKL. The CDR3 consists of 18 residues. The V end was cut by 4 bases, the J end by 2 bases, with 23 bases between.

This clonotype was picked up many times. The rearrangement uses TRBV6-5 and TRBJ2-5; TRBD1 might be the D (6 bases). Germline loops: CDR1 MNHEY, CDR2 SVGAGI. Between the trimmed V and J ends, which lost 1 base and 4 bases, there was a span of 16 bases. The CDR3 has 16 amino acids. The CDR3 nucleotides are TGTGCCAGCAGTTACTTACAGGGCGTACTTCTAGAGACCCAGTACTTC. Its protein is CASSYLQGVLLETQYF.

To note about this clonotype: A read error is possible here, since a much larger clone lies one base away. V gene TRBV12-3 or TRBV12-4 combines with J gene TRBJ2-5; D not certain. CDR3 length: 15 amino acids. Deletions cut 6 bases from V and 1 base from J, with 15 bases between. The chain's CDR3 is CASSDGSLRQETQYF. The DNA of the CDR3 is TGTGCCAGCAGCGACGGATCACTCCGCCAAGAGACCCAGTACTTC.

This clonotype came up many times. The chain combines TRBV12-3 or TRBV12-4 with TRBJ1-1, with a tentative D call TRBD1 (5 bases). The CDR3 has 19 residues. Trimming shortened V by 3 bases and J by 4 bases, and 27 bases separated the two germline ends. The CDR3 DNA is TGTGCCAGCAGTTTGGTGTTTCATGTTATTGGGGGAATCCTCACTGAAGCTTTCTTT. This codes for CASSLVFHVIGGILTEAFF.

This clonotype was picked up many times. The CDR3 here is CASSPRLAGYYEQYF. DNA of the CDR3: TGTGCCAGCAGTCCGCGACTAGCGGGTTACTACGAGCAGTACTTC. The chain is built from TRBV6-2 or TRBV6-3 and TRBJ2-7, with 10 nucleotides matching TRBD2. The CDR3 is 15 amino acids. Trimming at V came to 5 bases and at J to 3 bases, leaving 7 bases not matched to a gene. Germline lookup yields CDR1 MNHEY and CDR2 SVGEGT.

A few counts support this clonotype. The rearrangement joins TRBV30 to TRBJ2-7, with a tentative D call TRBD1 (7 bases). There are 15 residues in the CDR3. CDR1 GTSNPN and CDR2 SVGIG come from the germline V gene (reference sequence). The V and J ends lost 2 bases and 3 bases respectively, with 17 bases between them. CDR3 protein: CAWSTGDSFFYEQYF. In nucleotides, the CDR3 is TGTGCCTGGAGTACGGGGGACAGTTTCTTCTACGAGCAGTACTTC.

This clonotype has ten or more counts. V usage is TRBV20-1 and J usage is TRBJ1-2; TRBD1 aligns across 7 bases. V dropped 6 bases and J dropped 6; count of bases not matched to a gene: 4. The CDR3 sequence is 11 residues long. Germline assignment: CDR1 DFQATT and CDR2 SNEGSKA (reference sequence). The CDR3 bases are TGCAGTGCCCGGGACAGTAATGGCTACACCTTC. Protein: CSARDSNGYTF.

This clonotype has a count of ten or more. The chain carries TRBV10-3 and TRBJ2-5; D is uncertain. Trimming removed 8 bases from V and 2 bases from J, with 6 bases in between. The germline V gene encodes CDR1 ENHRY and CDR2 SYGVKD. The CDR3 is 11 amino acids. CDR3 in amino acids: CAIGNQETQYF. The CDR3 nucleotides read TGTGCCATCGGAAATCAAGAGACCCAGTACTTC.

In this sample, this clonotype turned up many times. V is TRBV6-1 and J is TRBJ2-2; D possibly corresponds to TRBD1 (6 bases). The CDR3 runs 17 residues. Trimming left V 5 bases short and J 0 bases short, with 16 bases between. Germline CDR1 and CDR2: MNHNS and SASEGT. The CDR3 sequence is CASSPSRTEPNTGELFF. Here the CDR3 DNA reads TGTGCCAGCAGTCCCTCTCGGACAGAGCCGAACACCGGGGAGCTGTTTTTT.

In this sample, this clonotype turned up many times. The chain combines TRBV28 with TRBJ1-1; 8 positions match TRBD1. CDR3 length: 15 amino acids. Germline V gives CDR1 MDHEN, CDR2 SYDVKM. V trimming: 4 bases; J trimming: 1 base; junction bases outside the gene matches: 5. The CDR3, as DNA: TGTGCCAGCAGTTCCCCAGGGGGCGCGAACACTGAAGCTTTCTTT. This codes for CASSSPGGANTEAFF.

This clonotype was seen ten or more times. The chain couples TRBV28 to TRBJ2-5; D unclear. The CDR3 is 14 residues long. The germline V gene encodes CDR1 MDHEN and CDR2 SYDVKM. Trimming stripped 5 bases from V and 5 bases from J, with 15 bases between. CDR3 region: CASSPWRRIETQYF. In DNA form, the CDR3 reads TGTGCCAGCAGTCCGTGGCGGAGAATTGAGACCCAGTACTTC.

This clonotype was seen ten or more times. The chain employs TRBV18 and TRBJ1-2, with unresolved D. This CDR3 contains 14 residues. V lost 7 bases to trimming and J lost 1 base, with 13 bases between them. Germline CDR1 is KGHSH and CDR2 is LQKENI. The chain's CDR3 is CASFNPTFNYGYTF. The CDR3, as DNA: TGTGCCAGCTTCAACCCGACATTTAACTATGGCTACACCTTC.

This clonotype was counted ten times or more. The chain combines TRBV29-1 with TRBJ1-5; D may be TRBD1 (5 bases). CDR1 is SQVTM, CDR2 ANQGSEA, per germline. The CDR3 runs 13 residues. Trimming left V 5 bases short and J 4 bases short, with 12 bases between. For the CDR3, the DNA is TGCAGCGTTTCTCAGGGTACGAATCAGCCCCAGCATTTT. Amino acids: CSVSQGTNQPQHF.

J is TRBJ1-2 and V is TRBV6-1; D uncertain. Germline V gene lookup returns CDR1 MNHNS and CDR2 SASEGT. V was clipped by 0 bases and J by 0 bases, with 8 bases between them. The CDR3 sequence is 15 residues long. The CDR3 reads CASSEAHISNYGYTF. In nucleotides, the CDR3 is TGTGCCAGCAGTGAAGCCCACATTTCTAACTATGGCTACACCTTC.

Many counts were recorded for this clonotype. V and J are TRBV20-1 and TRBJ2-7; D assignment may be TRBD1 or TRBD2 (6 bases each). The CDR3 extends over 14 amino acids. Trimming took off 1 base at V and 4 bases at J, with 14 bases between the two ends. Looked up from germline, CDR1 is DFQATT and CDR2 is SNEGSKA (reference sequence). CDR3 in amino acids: CSARAPGAGYEQYF. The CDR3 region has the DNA TGCAGTGCTAGAGCACCGGGGGCAGGGTACGAGCAGTACTTC.

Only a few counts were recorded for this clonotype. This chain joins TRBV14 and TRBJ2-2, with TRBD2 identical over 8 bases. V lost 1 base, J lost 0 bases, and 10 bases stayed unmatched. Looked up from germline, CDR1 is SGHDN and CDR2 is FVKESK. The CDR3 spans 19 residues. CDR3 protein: CASSQVRFPGGTNTGELFF. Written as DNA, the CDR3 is TGTGCCAGCAGCCAAGTTCGATTTCCGGGAGGGACGAACACCGGGGAGCTGTTTTTT.

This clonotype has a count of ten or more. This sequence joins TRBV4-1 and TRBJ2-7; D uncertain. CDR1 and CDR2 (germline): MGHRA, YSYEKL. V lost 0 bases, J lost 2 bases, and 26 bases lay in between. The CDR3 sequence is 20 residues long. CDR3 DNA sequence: TGCGCCAGCAGCCAAGAGTTGAGTCCTTGGCAGCAGAAACCTCCCTACGAGCAGTACTTC. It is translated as CASSQELSPWQQKPPYEQYF.

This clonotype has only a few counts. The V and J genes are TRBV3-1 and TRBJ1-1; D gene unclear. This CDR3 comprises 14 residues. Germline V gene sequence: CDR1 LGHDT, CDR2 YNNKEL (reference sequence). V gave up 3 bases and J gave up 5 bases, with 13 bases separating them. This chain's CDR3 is CASSHFRRSTEAFF. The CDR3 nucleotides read TGTGCCAGCAGCCATTTCCGGCGGAGTACTGAAGCTTTCTTT.

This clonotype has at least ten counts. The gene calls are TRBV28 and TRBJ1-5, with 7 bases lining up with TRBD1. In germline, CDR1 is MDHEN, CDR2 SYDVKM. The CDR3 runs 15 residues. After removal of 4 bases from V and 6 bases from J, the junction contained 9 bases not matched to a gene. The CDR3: CASSSNDRVGQPQHF. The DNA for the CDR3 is TGTGCCAGCAGTTCCAACGACAGGGTCGGTCAGCCCCAGCATTTT.

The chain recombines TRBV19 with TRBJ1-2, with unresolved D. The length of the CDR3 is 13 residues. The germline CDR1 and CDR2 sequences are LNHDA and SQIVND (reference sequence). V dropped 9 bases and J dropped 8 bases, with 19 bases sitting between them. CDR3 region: CARLNPEMGGYTF. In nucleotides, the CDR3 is TGTGCCAGGCTAAATCCGGAGATGGGAGGCTACACCTTC.

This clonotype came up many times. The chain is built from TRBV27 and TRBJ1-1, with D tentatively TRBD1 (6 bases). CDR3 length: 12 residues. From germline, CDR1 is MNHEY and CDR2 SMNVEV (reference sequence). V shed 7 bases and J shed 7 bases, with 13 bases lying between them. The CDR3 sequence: CASMGGAFEAFF. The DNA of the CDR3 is TGTGCCAGCATGGGGGGGGCGTTTGAAGCTTTCTTT.

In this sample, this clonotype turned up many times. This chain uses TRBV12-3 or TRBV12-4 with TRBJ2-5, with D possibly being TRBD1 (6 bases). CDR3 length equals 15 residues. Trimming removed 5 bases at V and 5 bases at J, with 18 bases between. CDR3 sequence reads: CASSQTGTIGETQYF. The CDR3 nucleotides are TGTGCCAGCAGTCAAACTGGGACAATTGGGGAGACCCAGTACTTC.

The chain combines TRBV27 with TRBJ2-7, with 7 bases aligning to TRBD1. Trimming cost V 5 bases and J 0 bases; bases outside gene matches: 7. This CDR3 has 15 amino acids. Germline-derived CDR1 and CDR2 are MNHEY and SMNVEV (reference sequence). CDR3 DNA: TGTGCCAGCAGTCAAGCCGACAGGGCCTCCTACGAGCAGTACGTC. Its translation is CASSQADRASYEQYV.

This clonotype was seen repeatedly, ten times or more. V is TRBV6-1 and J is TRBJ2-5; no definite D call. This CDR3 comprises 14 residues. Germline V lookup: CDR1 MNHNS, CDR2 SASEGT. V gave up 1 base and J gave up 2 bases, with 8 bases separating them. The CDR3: CASSEVSQQETQYF. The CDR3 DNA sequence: TGTGCCAGCAGTGAAGTCTCACAGCAAGAGACCCAGTACTTC.